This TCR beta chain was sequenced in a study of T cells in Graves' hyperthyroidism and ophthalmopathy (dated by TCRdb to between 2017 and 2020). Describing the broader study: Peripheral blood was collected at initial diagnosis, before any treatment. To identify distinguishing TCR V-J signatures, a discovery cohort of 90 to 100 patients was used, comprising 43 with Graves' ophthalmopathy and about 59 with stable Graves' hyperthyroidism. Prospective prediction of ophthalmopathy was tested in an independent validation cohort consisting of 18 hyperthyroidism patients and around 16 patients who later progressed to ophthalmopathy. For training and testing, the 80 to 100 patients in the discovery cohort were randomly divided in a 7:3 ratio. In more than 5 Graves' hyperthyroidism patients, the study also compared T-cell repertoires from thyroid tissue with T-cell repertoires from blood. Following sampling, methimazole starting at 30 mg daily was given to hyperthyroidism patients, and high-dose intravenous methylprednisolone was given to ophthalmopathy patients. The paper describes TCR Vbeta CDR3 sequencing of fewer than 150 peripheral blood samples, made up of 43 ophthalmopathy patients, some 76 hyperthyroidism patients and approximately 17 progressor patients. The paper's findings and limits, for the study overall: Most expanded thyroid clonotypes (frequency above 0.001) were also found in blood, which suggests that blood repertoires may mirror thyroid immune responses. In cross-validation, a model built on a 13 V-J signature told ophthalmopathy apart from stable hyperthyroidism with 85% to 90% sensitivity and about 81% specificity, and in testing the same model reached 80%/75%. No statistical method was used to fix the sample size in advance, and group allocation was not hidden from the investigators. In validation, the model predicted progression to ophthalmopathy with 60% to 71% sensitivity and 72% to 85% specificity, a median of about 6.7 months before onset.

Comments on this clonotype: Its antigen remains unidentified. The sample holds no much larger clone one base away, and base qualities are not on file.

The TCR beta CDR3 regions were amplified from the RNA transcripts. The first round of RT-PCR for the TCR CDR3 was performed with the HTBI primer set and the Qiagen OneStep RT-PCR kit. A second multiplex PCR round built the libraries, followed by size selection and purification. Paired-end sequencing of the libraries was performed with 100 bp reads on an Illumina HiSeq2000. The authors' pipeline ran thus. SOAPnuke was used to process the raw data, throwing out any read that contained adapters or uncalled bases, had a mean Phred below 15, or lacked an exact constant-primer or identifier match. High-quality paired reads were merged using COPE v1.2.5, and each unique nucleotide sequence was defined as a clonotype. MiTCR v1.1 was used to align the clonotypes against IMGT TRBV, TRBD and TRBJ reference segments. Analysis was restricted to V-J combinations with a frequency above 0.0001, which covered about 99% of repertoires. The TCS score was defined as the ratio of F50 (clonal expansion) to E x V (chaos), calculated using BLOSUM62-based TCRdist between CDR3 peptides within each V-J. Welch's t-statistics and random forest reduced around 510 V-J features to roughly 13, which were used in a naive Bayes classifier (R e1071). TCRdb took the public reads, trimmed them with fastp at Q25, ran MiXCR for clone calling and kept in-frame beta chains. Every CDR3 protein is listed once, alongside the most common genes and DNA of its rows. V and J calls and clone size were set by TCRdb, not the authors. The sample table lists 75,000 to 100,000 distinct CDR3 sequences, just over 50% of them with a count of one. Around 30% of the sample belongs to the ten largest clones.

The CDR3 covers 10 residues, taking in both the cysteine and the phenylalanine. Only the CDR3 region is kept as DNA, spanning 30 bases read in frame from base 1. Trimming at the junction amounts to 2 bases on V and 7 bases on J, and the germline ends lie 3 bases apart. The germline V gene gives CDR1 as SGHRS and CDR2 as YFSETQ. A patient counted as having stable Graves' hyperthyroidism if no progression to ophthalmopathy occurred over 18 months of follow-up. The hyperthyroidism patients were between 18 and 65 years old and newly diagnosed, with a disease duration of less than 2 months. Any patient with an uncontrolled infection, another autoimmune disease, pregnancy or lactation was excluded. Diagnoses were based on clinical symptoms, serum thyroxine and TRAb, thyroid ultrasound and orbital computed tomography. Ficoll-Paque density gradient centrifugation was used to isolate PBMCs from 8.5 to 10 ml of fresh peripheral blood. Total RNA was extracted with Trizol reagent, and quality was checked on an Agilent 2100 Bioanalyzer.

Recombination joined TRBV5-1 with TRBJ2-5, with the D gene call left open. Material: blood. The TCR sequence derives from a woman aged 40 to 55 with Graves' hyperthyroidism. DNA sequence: TGCGCCAGCAGCTTCACGACCCAGTACTTC. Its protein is CASSFTTQYF.